This T cell receptor (beta chain) was captured by sequencing in a study of blood T cells in healthy people across ages. Using a J-beta primer mix together with a sample-barcoded 5' primer, a second PCR was run for roughly 7 to 12 cycles. A template-switch adaptor that had 12 random nucleotides put a tag on each cDNA molecule. TCRdb re-called the 5' RACE reads through MiXCR, storing one row per CDR3 protein. The data show 1.5 million to 2 million distinct CDR3 sequences, roughly two fifths seen once. Germline V CDR1 and CDR2: MGHRA, YSYEKL. The CDR3 runs to 19 residues. The V and J ends lost 0 bases and 0 bases respectively, with 18 bases between them. The sample providers were healthy Caucasian people from Russia, aged about 6 to 90.

This chain uses TRBV4-1 with TRBJ1-5; D is undetermined. The TCR was taken from a human donor in good health. The sequencing sample was made of blood. For the CDR3, the DNA is TGCGCCAGCAGCCAAGACAAGTCTTTAGACGACGATAGCAATCAGCCCCAGCATTTT. Encoded protein: CASSQDKSLDDDSNQPQHF.